This TCR beta chain is from a study of cytomegalovirus exposure and HLA in healthy donors. Nominally healthy donors provided the samples, though records likely missed some immune exposures. A word on this clone: No antigen is known for it.

CDR1 SGDLS and CDR2 YYNGEE come from the germline V gene. The CDR3 loop spans 13 amino acids. V was trimmed by 0 bases and J by 6 bases, leaving 7 bases between them. Study observations and caveats: The study had only CMV serostatus as immune exposure information.

The PCR employed 60 Vbeta primers together with 13 Jbeta primers. Only in-frame clones appear in the TCRdb table, and some are missing; sequencing was by immunoSEQ multiplex PCR. Of under 150,000 clones listed, around 79% were seen once; the top ten hold around 7.1%. This clonotype originated in a woman aged 40 to 49 in good health and CMV-seropositive. This sequence joins TRBV9 and TRBJ1-5; D uncertain. The sample comprised PBMCs. The CDR3 sequence: CASSVGMSQPQHF. CDR3 bases: TGTGCCAGCAGCGTAGGTATGAGTCAGCCCCAGCATTTT.